The next 9 T cell receptor beta chains were all read from a single sample in a study of T-cell reconstitution after alpha-beta-depleted transplantation in children. Construction of the TCRbeta library involved unique molecular identifiers. TCRdb reanalysed the PCR reads using MiXCR and keeps one entry per CDR3 protein. The sample lists hundreds of thousands of distinct CDR3 sequences, over 10% occurring once. Sequenced here: PBMCs, mostly from graft donor cells, sampled 360 days after TCRalphabeta/CD19-depleted stem cell transplant. The receptor source for this set is a male patient aged 10 to 17 who had a stem cell transplant for acute myeloid leukemia, so the T cells may come from the graft donor.

The chain is built from TRBV24-1 and TRBJ2-7; no definite D call. Germline V CDR1 and CDR2: KGHDR, SFDVKD. The CDR3 runs 11 residues. The ends were cut back, 1 base at V and 6 bases at J, with 3 bases in the middle. CDR3 sequence reads: CATSDFSEQYF. The CDR3 nucleotides are TGTGCCACCAGTGATTTCTCCGAGCAGTACTTC.

This clonotype was detected many times. CDR3 in amino acids: CASIFQQNTEAFF. In nucleotides, the CDR3 is TGTGCCAGCATCTTTCAACAGAACACTGAAGCTTTCTTT. The gene calls are TRBV12-3 or TRBV12-4 and TRBJ1-1; no reliable D call. There are 13 residues in the CDR3. Trimming took 7 bases from V and 1 from J, leaving 10 bases between them.

This sequence joins TRBV20-1 and TRBJ1-3, with TRBD1 identical over 9 bases. V lost 5 bases, J lost 2 bases, and 7 bases stayed unmatched. CDR3 length: 15 amino acids. Germline V gene lookup returns CDR1 DFQATT and CDR2 SNEGSKA (reference sequence). The CDR3 region has the DNA TGCAGTGCTGCTCGGACAGGGGTTCCTGGAAACACCATATATTTT. It specifies CSAARTGVPGNTIYF.

The chain recombines TRBV27 with TRBJ2-7; 10 nucleotides match TRBD2. Germline V gene data show CDR1 as MNHEY and CDR2 as SMNVEV (reference sequence). The CDR3 consists of 14 residues. The ends lost 2 bases at V and 6 bases at J; junction bases unmatched: 4. As DNA, the CDR3 is TGTGCCAGCAGTTTACGGTCTAGCGGGGGCGAGCAGTACTTC. It translates to CASSLRSSGGEQYF.

This chain connects TRBV6-5 to TRBJ2-1, with 12 bases that match TRBD2. The V and J ends lost 2 bases and 9 bases, in that order; junction bases with no gene match: 5. Per the germline V gene, CDR1 is MNHEY and CDR2 is SVGAGI. The CDR3 totals 15 residues. The CDR3 nucleotides are TGTGCCAGCAGTTACAGCCTAGCGGGAGGGGGTGAGCAGTTCTTC. Translated: CASSYSLAGGGEQFF.

This clonotype was recorded many times. This chain uses TRBV20-1 with TRBJ2-7, with 11 positions matching TRBD2. Germline trimming cut 4 bases from V and 2 bases from J; bases unmatched to any gene: 7. The CDR3 runs 15 residues. In germline, CDR1 is DFQATT, CDR2 SNEGSKA (reference sequence). This CDR3 is CSAIIPGLAAYEQYF. The CDR3 DNA is TGCAGTGCTATAATACCGGGACTAGCGGCCTACGAGCAGTACTTC.

This clonotype came up many times. The genes are TRBV6-2 or TRBV6-3 and TRBJ2-1; 9 bases are shared with TRBD2. CDR1 and CDR2 (germline): MNHEY, SVGEGT. With 5 bases clipped from V and 5 bases from J, the junction kept 7 bases outside the gene matches. This CDR3 is built from 15 residues. DNA for the CDR3: TGTGCCAGCAGTCGCACGGGACTAGCCCACAATGAGCAGTTCTTC. The encoded protein is CASSRTGLAHNEQFF.

The chain is built from TRBV20-1 and TRBJ2-1; D ambiguous. The V end lost 4 bases, the J end lost 12 bases, and 19 bases lay between the germline ends. Germline V CDR1 and CDR2: DFQATT, SNEGSKA (reference sequence). The CDR3 spans 13 residues. CDR3 protein: CSAKVVVTYPQFF. The CDR3 DNA reads TGCAGTGCTAAAGTGGTAGTTACTTACCCGCAGTTCTTC.

This clonotype was observed many times. The chain links TRBV7-3 to TRBJ2-3, with D unclear. There are 12 residues in the CDR3. CDR1 is SGHTA, CDR2 FQGTGA, per germline. V lost 5 bases, J lost 1 base, and 4 bases lay in between. The CDR3 loop is CASSGGTDTQYF. The CDR3 nucleotides are TGTGCCAGCAGCGGGGGCACAGATACGCAGTATTTT.